This is a list of T cell receptor beta chains from one sample in a study of PD-L1 blockade in urothelial cancer. Assay used: immunoSEQ multiplex PCR; TCRdb lists only in-frame clones, some missing. The table shows about 400 clones, with 38% occurring only once. The specimen was tumor tissue, collected before atezolizumab (anti-PD-L1) treatment. The receptors were sampled from a man aged 70 or older with urothelial cancer. Both conserved end residues are part of each CDR3. D genes are given only for firm matches. Clone size is shown for a subset of rows, as once, few, many or a class of expanded clone.

v_call	d_call	j_call	clone_size	cdr3_nt	cdr3_aa
TRBV5-1	NA	TRBJ1-4	NA	TGCGCCAGCAAATCGGGGGGATCGGGAGATGAAAAACTGTTTTTT	CASKSGGSGDEKLFF
TRBV18	NA	TRBJ2-2	once	TGTGCCAGCTCACGAATTTTCAGAACAAACACCGGGGAGCTGTTTTTT	CASSRIFRTNTGELFF
TRBV6-8	NA	TRBJ1-3	few	TGTGCCAGCAGGGAACCCCGACAGGAAAAGACTGGAAACACCATATATTTT	CASREPRQEKTGNTIYF
TRBV6-1	NA	TRBJ2-1	NA	TGTGCCAGCAGTGAAGAGGCAGGTTCGTACAATGAGCAGTTCTTC	CASSEEAGSYNEQFF
TRBV28	NA	TRBJ1-4	NA	TGTGCCATCCGGGAGGAAGCTAATGAAAAACTGTTTTTT	CAIREEANEKLFF
TRBV28	NA	TRBJ2-3	NA	TGTGCCAGCGATTTGGGCTCCTCGAAGGGAGATACGCAGTATTTT	CASDLGSSKGDTQYF
TRBV1	NA	TRBJ2-1	NA	TGCGCCAGCAGCCAAGGGAGGGCGGGCTCCTACAATGAGCAGTTCTTC	CASSQGRAGSYNEQFF
TRBV9	NA	TRBJ2-7	NA	TGTGCCAGCAGCGCCGGCCCCGCTAGCGAGCAGTACTTC	CASSAGPASEQYF
TRBV15	NA	TRBJ2-3	once	TGTGCCACCAGCAGAGATCCGACAGGCCCGGATACGCAGTATTTT	CATSRDPTGPDTQYF
TRBV29-1	TRBD1	TRBJ2-1	NA	TGCAGCTCCAGGACAGGGGTCGAGGGCAATGAGCAGTTCTTC	CSSRTGVEGNEQFF
TRBV7-6	NA	TRBJ2-3	few	TGTGCCAGCAGCTCGGTGAATAGGGGGGATACGCAGTATTTT	CASSSVNRGDTQYF
TRBV28	TRBD1	TRBJ1-1	NA	TGTGCCAGCAGCTTAAGACAGGGGGTGTACACTGAAGCTTTCTTT	CASSLRQGVYTEAFF
TRBV6-8	NA	TRBJ2-7	few	TGTGCCAGCAGGCCTAACTTGGTGAACGAGCAGTACTTC	CASRPNLVNEQYF
TRBV19	NA	TRBJ2-7	NA	TGTGCCAGTAGTATAGCTCCGGGGTATTCCTACGAGCAGTACTTC	CASSIAPGYSYEQYF
TRBV5-1	TRBD1	TRBJ1-1	NA	TGCGCCAGCAGGTCACTCCCAGGGGGCACTGAAGCTTTCTTT	CASRSLPGGTEAFF
TRBV19	NA	TRBJ2-3	NA	TGTGCCAGTAGTACGGCCGACGGGTGGGATACGCAGTATTTT	CASSTADGWDTQYF
TRBV30	TRBD1	TRBJ1-1	NA	TGTGCCTGGAGTGGAAACAGGGGAAGCGCTTTCTTT	CAWSGNRGSAFF
TRBV11-3	TRBD2	TRBJ2-6	NA	TGTGCCAGCAGCTCGGGACTAGCGGGAGTTGGCTCGGGGGCCAACGTCCTGACTTTC	CASSSGLAGVGSGANVLTF
TRBV5-1	NA	TRBJ1-3	NA	TGCGCCAGCAGCTTAGACACTGCCTCTGGAAACACCATATATTTT	CASSLDTASGNTIYF
TRBV12-5	TRBD1	TRBJ1-1	once	TGTGCTAGTGGTTTGGGACAGGGGGGGAACACTGAAGCTTTCTTT	CASGLGQGGNTEAFF